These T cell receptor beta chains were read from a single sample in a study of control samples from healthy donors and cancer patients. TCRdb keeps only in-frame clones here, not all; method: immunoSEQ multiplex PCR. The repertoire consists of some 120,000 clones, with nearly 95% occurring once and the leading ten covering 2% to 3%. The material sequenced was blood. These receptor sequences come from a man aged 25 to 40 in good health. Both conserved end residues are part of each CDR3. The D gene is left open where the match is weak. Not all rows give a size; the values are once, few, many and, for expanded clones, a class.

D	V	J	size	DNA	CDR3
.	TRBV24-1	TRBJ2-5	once	TGTGCCACCAGTTCAGTTCCCGGACAAGAGACCCAGTACTTC	CATSSVPGQETQYF
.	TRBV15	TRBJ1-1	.	TGTGCCACCAGCAGAGGAGATAAGAACACTGAAGCTTTCTTT	CATSRGDKNTEAFF
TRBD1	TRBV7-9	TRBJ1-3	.	TGTGCCAGCAGGGCTCCGGGACAGGGCTTTTCGGGAAACACCATATATTTT	CASRAPGQGFSGNTIYF
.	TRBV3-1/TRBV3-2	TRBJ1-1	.	TGTGCCAGCAGCCCTCCGGGACTGACCACTGAAGCTTTCTTT	CASSPPGLTTEAFF
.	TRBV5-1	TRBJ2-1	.	TGCGCCAGCAGAGCTTGGGGCGGGGATTACAATGAGCAGTTCTTC	CASRAWGGDYNEQFF
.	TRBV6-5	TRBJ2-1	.	TGTGCCAGCAGTTTATCTGGCACACCGGAGCAGTTCTTC	CASSLSGTPEQFF
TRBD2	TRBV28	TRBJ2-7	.	TGTGCCAGCAGCTCCCCCCGGGGGGGTGCCACATACGAGCAGTACTTC	CASSSPRGGATYEQYF
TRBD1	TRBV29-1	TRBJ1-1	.	TGCAGCGTCTACAGGGGAATGAACACTGAAGCTTTCTTT	CSVYRGMNTEAFF
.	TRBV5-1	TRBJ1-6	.	TGCGCCAGCAGCCCCGATAATTCACCCCTCCACTTT	CASSPDNSPLHF
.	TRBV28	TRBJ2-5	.	TGTGCCAGCTCGCAGTCAAGGGGGGGGCAGGGGGAGACCCAGTACTTC	CASSQSRGGQGETQYF
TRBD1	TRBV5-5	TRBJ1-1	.	TGTGCCAGCAACTTAGACAGGGGGCCGGGCACTGAAGCTTTCTTT	CASNLDRGPGTEAFF
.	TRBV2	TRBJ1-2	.	TGTGCCAGCAGTGATAGGAATGGCTACACCTTC	CASSDRNGYTF
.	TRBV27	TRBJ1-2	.	TGTGCCAGCAGTTTATCGTCTCAGAATGGCTACACCTTC	CASSLSSQNGYTF
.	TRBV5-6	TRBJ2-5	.	TGTGCCAGCAGCTTGGCCAGCCCTCAAGAGACCCAGTACTTC	CASSLASPQETQYF
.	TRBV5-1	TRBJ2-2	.	TGCGCCAGCAGCTTGAACGGGGGCGGGGAGCTGTTTTTT	CASSLNGGGELFF
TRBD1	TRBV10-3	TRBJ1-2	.	TGTGCCACATCGAAAAGGGACAGGGAAAATGGCTACACCTTC	CATSKRDRENGYTF
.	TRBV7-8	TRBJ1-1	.	TGTGCCGCATCCTTATCCCTGAACACTGAAGCTTTCTTT	CAASLSLNTEAFF
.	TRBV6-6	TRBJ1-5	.	TGTGCCAGCAGTCCTAGAGGACAGAATAGCAATCAGCCCCAGCATTTT	CASSPRGQNSNQPQHF
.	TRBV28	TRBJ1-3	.	TGTGCCAGCAGGAAGAGCTCTGGAAACACCATATATTTT	CASRKSSGNTIYF
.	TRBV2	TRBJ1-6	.	TGTGCCAGCAGTCCGGGACGGATGAATTCACCCCTCCACTTT	CASSPGRMNSPLHF
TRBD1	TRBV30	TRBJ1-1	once	TGTGCCTGGAGTGCCGGACAGGGGGCTACTGAAGCTTTCTTT	CAWSAGQGATEAFF
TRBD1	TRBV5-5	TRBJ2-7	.	TGTGCCAGCAGCTTGGCGAAGGACAGGGACTACGAGCAGTACTTC	CASSLAKDRDYEQYF
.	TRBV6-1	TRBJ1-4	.	TGTGCCAGCAGTGAAGGCGGGGACCTTGAAAAACTGTTTTTT	CASSEGGDLEKLFF
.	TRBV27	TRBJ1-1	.	TGTGCCAGCAGTTTATATGGATGGCTGGGCATGGCGGCCACTGAAGCTTTCTTT	CASSLYGWLGMAATEAFF
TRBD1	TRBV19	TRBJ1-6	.	TGTGCCAGTAGTATAAGGACAGGGAACGGCAATTCACCCCTCCACTTT	CASSIRTGNGNSPLHF
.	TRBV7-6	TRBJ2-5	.	TGTGCCAGCAGCTCCCGAAGGGTCAAGGAGACCCAGTACTTC	CASSSRRVKETQYF
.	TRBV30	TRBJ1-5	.	TGTGCCTGGAGTGTTTTCTCCGGGGTTTGGCAATCAGCCCAGCATTTT	CAWSVFSGVWQSAQHF
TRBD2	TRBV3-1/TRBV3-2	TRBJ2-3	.	TGTGCCAGCAGCCCAAGGACTAGCGGTGTTACGCAGTATTTT	CASSPRTSGVTQYF
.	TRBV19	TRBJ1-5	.	TGTGCCAGCAGACTGGGCCTGGATAGCAATCAGCCCCAGCATTTT	CASRLGLDSNQPQHF
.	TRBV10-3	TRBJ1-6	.	TGTGCCATCGGTCTCGACAGTGGGGCCCTTAATTCACCCCTCCACTTT	CAIGLDSGALNSPLHF
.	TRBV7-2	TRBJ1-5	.	TGTGCCAGCAGCTTAAGGAGGGGAAGCAATCAGCCCCAGCATTTT	CASSLRRGSNQPQHF
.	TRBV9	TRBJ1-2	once	TGTGCCAGCAGCCTCATAACCTCGACGGGAGGCTACACCTTC	CASSLITSTGGYTF
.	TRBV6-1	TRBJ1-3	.	TGTGCCAGCAGTTCCTATAGGGGGTCCGGAAACACCATATATTTT	CASSSYRGSGNTIYF
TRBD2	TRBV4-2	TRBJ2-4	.	TGTGCCAGCAGCCACCATCTAGCGGGGGGGCCGGGAGACATTCAGTACTTC	CASSHHLAGGPGDIQYF
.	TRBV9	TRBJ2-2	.	TGTGCCAGCAGCCAAAGATTGACTGCTAGTTCCACCGGGGAGCTGTTTTTT	CASSQRLTASSTGELFF
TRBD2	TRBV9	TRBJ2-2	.	TGTGCCAGCAGCGTGCCGGGGGGGGCCGCCGGGGAGCTGTTTTTT	CASSVPGGAAGELFF
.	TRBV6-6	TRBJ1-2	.	TGTGCCAGCAGTAACAGGTCAGCAAACTATGGCTACACCTTC	CASSNRSANYGYTF
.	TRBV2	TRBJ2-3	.	TGTGCCAGCGTTACAGTTCCAGATACGCAGTATTTT	CASVTVPDTQYF
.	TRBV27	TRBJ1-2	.	TGTGCCAGCAGTTCTAATTCGGCACCATATGGCTACACCTTC	CASSSNSAPYGYTF
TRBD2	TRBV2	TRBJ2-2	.	TGTGCCATTTCCGGGACTAGCGGGGGGGCTTCCACCGGGGAGCTGTTTTTT	CAISGTSGGASTGELFF
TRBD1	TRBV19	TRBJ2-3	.	TGTGCCAGTAGTACCTTGGGGCAGGGGGCTGGAGATACGCAGTATTTT	CASSTLGQGAGDTQYF
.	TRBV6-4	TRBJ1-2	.	TGTGCCAGCAGTGACGGGGAAACGGGAGGCTACACCTTC	CASSDGETGGYTF
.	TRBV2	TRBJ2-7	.	TGTGCCAGCATTAAGGACAGCTACGAGCAGTACTTC	CASIKDSYEQYF
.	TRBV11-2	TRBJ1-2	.	TGTGCCAGCAGCTTAGATAGCAGGGGTGGCTACACCTTC	CASSLDSRGGYTF
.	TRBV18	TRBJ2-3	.	TGTGCCAGCTCACCGAGATTTGATACGCAGTATTTT	CASSPRFDTQYF
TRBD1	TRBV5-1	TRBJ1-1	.	TGCGCCAGCAGCACTAACAGGGGGCCGGGTACTGAAGCTTTCTTT	CASSTNRGPGTEAFF
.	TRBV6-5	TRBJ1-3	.	TGTGCCAGCAGTTACTCGGGCAGGTCTGGAAACACCATATATTTT	CASSYSGRSGNTIYF
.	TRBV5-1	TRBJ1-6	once	TGCGCCAGCAGGGTGGAGGGAAGCTCCTATAATTCACCCCTCCACTTT	CASRVEGSSYNSPLHF
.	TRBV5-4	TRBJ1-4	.	TGTGCCAGCAGCTTACCCGGTGGGGGTAATGAAAAACTGTTTTTT	CASSLPGGGNEKLFF
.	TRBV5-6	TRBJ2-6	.	TGTGCCAGCAGCTTGGCTGGGGTCTCAGTCTCTGGGGCCAACGTCCTGACTTTC	CASSLAGVSVSGANVLTF
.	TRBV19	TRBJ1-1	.	TGTGCCAGTAGTATAGTGGACGCCCGGGGGGACACTGAAGCTTTCTTT	CASSIVDARGDTEAFF
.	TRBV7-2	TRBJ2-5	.	TGTGCCAGCAGCTTTCGGGTCGGGGATCAAGAGACCCAGTACTTC	CASSFRVGDQETQYF
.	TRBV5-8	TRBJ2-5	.	TGTGCCAGCAGCTTGGGGTCTCAGGGTGGCATCCAAGAGACCCAGTACTTC	CASSLGSQGGIQETQYF
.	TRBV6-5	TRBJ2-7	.	TGTGCCAGCAGCCCCGGGACCCCCTTTAACGAGCAGTACTTC	CASSPGTPFNEQYF
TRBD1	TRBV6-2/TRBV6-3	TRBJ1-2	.	TGTGCCAGCAGTTACAGGGACAGGGTACTCTATGGCTACACCTTC	CASSYRDRVLYGYTF
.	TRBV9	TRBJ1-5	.	TGTGCCAGATACGGTAATCAGCCCCAGCATTTT	CARYGNQPQHF
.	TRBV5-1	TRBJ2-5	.	TGCGCCAGCAGCCCCAGCGTGGGGCAGGGGGGGGAGACCCAGTACTTC	CASSPSVGQGGETQYF